This T cell receptor (beta chain) was retrieved from a study of cytomegalovirus exposure and HLA in healthy donors. Study-level points and caveats: The authors later linked a missense DCLRE1C variant to TCR beta V- and J-gene trimming.

For this clone: The antigen is not known.

The study ran its PCR with 60 Vbeta and 13 Jbeta primers. Profiling relied on immunoSEQ multiplex PCR, and the TCRdb table lists in-frame clones only, not all of them. Among some 140,000 clones listed, around 83% were seen once. V was pared by 4 bases and J by 4 bases, with 11 bases between. There are 15 residues in the CDR3. In germline, CDR1 is SNHLY, CDR2 FYNNEI. The V and J genes are TRBV2 and TRBJ1-6; D perhaps matches TRBD1 (6 bases). Sample: PBMCs. The clonotype comes from a male donor in good health and CMV-seropositive. The CDR3 protein is CASSVEGVYNSPLHF. The CDR3 nucleotides are TGTGCCAGCAGTGTTGAGGGGGTTTATAATTCACCCCTCCACTTT.